These 30 T cell receptor beta chains were all obtained from the same sample, sequenced in a study of cytomegalovirus exposure and HLA in healthy donors (dated 2017 in TCRdb). Libraries were built with the immunoSEQ multiplex PCR assay. A mixture of 60 forward primers for TCR Vbeta segments and 13 reverse primers for TCR Jbeta segments was used in the multiplex PCR. TCRdb mirrors the immuneACCESS table, restricted to in-frame sequences. Some clones are absent from its copies; in checked studies, under half trace to an unresolved V gene, and the reason for the others is unknown. This sample is represented by about 160,000 clones; 55% to 70% of them were singletons. 6% to 8.5% of the sample rests with the top ten. The sequenced sample consisted of PBMCs. Receptor source: a woman aged 55-69 years in good health and CMV-seropositive.

The V and J genes are TRBV4-1 and TRBJ2-7; D perhaps matches TRBD1 (5 bases). Trimming shortened V by 0 bases and J by 2 bases, and 11 bases separated the two germline ends. This CDR3 spans 15 amino acids. The germline V gene has CDR1 MGHRA and CDR2 YSYEKL. The CDR3 nucleotides read TGCGCCAGCAGCCAAGAGTTAAGGGGTACCTACGAGCAGTACTTC. Protein sequence: CASSQELRGTYEQYF.

V gene TRBV5-1 combines with J gene TRBJ2-5; D remains ambiguous. With 4 bases removed from V and 5 bases from J, the gap between germline ends came to 15 bases. CDR3 length: 14 amino acids. Looked up from germline, CDR1 is SGHRS and CDR2 is YFSETQ. CDR3 sequence: CASSVQPEVETQYF. Here the CDR3 DNA reads TGCGCCAGCAGCGTACAACCAGAAGTGGAGACCCAGTACTTC.

Regarding this clone: This CDR3 is also generated by other DNA sequences in the sample. The chain joins TRBV30 to TRBJ2-5, with TRBD1 identical over 7 bases. J gave up 2 bases and V 3 bases, and 3 bases lay outside the gene matches. The germline CDR1 and CDR2 sequences are GTSNPN and SVGIG (reference sequence). The CDR3 length is 13 residues. CDR3: CAWSRDRQETQYF. CDR3 nucleotides: TGTGCCTGGAGCCGGGACAGACAAGAGACCCAGTACTTC.

This clone came up a few times. The chain has TRBV25-1 and TRBJ2-5; possibly TRBD1 for D (5 bases). The V end lost 3 bases, the J end lost 1 base, and 9 bases lay between the germline ends. Looked up from germline, CDR1 is MGHDK and CDR2 is SYGVNS. The CDR3 totals 14 residues. The CDR3 DNA reads as TGTGCCAGCAGTGACCCGACAGTCCAAGAGACCCAGTACTTC. Translation gives CASSDPTVQETQYF.

The CDR3 here is CASSAPDRGSYEQYF. In DNA form, the CDR3 reads TGTGCCAGCAGTGCGCCCGACAGGGGTTCCTACGAGCAGTACTTC. This chain links TRBV2 with TRBJ2-7; 8 bases fit TRBD1. Germline V lookup: CDR1 SNHLY, CDR2 FYNNEI. The V and J ends lost 4 bases and 1 base, in that order; junction bases with no gene match: 6. This CDR3 has 15 amino acids.

This clone was counted between two and nine times. V and J are TRBV6-6 and TRBJ1-3; the D is unclear. Germline V lookup: CDR1 MNHNY, CDR2 SVGAGI (reference sequence). Between the trimmed V and J ends, which lost 2 bases and 2 bases, there was a span of 10 bases. The length of the CDR3 is 15 residues. The DNA for the CDR3 is TGTGCCAGCAGTTACCATGAGTCGGCTGGAAACACCATATATTTT. Its translation is CASSYHESAGNTIYF.

The chain links TRBV9 to TRBJ2-1, with 8 bases matching TRBD2. With 0 bases clipped from V and 1 base from J, the junction kept 6 bases outside the gene matches. This CDR3 is built from 17 residues. Germline V lookup: CDR1 SGDLS, CDR2 YYNGEE. The CDR3 nucleotides are TGTGCCAGCAGCGTAGGGGTAGCGGGAATTTCCTACAATGAGCAGTTCTTC. Translation gives CASSVGVAGISYNEQFF.

This clone was seen a handful of times. V usage is TRBV7-2 and J usage is TRBJ2-5; 8 nucleotides agree with TRBD1. This CDR3 spans 18 amino acids. The germline V gene has CDR1 SGHTA and CDR2 FQGNSA. Losses at the gene ends were 2 bases for V and 5 bases for J; bases not matched to a gene: 16. CDR3 bases: TGTGCCAGCAGCTTAAGGTGGCGGACAGGGATGTATGAGGAGACCCAGTACTTC. Amino acids: CASSLRWRTGMYEETQYF.

Worth noting for this clone: This same CDR3 is encoded by further DNA sequences in the sample. The DNA of the CDR3 is TGTGCCAGCAGCTTCGACAGGGGGCCCTACAATGAGCAGTTCTTC. Protein product: CASSFDRGPYNEQFF. This chain connects TRBV7-2 to TRBJ2-1; 10 bases line up with TRBD1. The V gene end was trimmed by 3 bases and the J gene end by 2 bases; junction bases not matched to a gene: 1. Germline CDR1 reads SGHTA; CDR2 reads FQGNSA. CDR3 length: 15 residues.

V gene TRBV5-1 combines with J gene TRBJ2-1; 7 bases agree with TRBD1. Germline CDR1 and CDR2: SGHRS and YFSETQ. This CDR3 is built from 16 residues. J lost 4 bases, V lost 0 bases, and 7 bases had no gene match. CDR3 region: CASSLAEGAPYNEQFF. The CDR3 DNA reads TGCGCCAGCAGCTTGGCCGAGGGGGCGCCTTACAATGAGCAGTTCTTC.

There are a few counts of this clone. The chain links TRBV4-3 to TRBJ1-1; a weak D match, TRBD1 (6 bases). CDR1 and CDR2 (germline): LGHNA, YSLEER. Trimming removed 4 bases from V and 4 bases from J, with 10 bases in between. The CDR3 spans 13 residues. CDR3 in DNA: TGCGCCAGCAGCCCTCAGGGGTCCACTGAAGCTTTCTTT. Translation gives CASSPQGSTEAFF.

This clone was seen only a few times. The chain couples TRBV10-1 to TRBJ2-1; 11 positions agree with TRBD2. This CDR3 is built from 16 residues. Per the germline V gene, CDR1 is WNHNN and CDR2 is SYGVQD (reference sequence). V dropped 2 bases and J dropped 4; count of bases not matched to a gene: 4. CDR3 in DNA: TGCGCCAGCAGTGAGAGGACTAGCGGGTTTTACAATGAGCAGTTCTTC. It is translated as CASSERTSGFYNEQFF.

This rearrangement joins TRBV30 to TRBJ2-4; a weak D match, TRBD1 (8 bases). Germline loops: CDR1 GTSNPN, CDR2 SVGIG (reference sequence). V lost 5 bases and J lost 7, with 21 bases in between. The CDR3 totals 15 residues. The CDR3: CAWSTGGVKRNIQYF. In nucleotides, the CDR3 is TGTGCCTGGTCTACAGGGGGGGTAAAACGGAACATTCAGTACTTC.

The V gene is TRBV4-3, the J gene TRBJ1-5; 10 bases are shared with TRBD1. The CDR3 is 15 amino acids. From germline, CDR1 is LGHNA and CDR2 YSLEER. V gave up 4 bases and J gave up 5 bases; unmatched junction bases: 5. DNA for the CDR3: TGCGCCAGCAGCCGCGGGACAGGGGTTGATCAGCCCCAGCATTTT. Translating it yields CASSRGTGVDQPQHF.

CDR3 sequence reads: CASSDQGGAGELFF. The CDR3 DNA sequence: TGTGCCAGCAGTGACCAGGGGGGCGCCGGGGAGCTGTTTTTT. The chain carries TRBV2 and TRBJ2-2; a possible D gene is TRBD1 (7 bases). Deletions cut 3 bases from V and 6 bases from J, with 11 bases between. The CDR3 has 14 amino acids. In germline, CDR1 is SNHLY, CDR2 FYNNEI.

This chain uses TRBV28 with TRBJ2-1; no firm D call. The CDR3 spans 12 residues. Looked up from germline, CDR1 is MDHEN and CDR2 is SYDVKM. Trimming left V 7 bases short and J 3 bases short, with 7 bases between. CDR3 loop: CASITGYNEQFF. The CDR3 coding sequence is TGTGCCAGCATTACGGGCTACAATGAGCAGTTCTTC.

The V gene is TRBV29-1, the J gene TRBJ1-2; a possible D gene is TRBD1 (5 bases). Germline V gene lookup returns CDR1 SQVTM and CDR2 ANQGSEA. Between the trimmed V and J ends, which lost 4 bases and 6 bases, there was a span of 18 bases. The CDR3 consists of 14 residues. The CDR3 here is CSVGRDSIGDGYTF. The CDR3 DNA is TGCAGCGTTGGAAGGGACTCCATCGGGGATGGCTACACCTTC.

This CDR3 reads CASSRQGVNVQPQHF. CDR3 coding DNA: TGTGCCAGTTCCCGACAGGGGGTGAATGTTCAGCCCCAGCATTTT. The gene calls are TRBV19 and TRBJ1-5; TRBD1 agrees at 9 bases. V lost 8 bases and J lost 6; bases outside the gene matches: 11. The CDR3 is made up of 15 amino acids. Germline CDR1 and CDR2: LNHDA and SQIVND (reference sequence).

DNA of the CDR3: TGTGCCAGTAGTATAGAGGTGACCCTAGCGGGAGGTGAGCAGTTCTTC. This encodes CASSIEVTLAGGEQFF. The chain has TRBV19 and TRBJ2-1; 11 bases map to TRBD2. J was trimmed by 9 bases and V by 0 bases; bases with no gene match: 7. The CDR3 is made up of 16 amino acids. Germline values: CDR1 LNHDA, CDR2 SQIVND (reference sequence).

The J gene is TRBJ2-3, the V gene TRBV28; no reliable D call. V shed 7 bases and J shed 2 bases, with 10 bases lying between them. This CDR3 has 13 residues. Per the germline V gene, CDR1 is MDHEN and CDR2 is SYDVKM. CDR3 sequence: CASMADLTDTQYF. In nucleotides, the CDR3 is TGTGCCAGCATGGCGGATCTCACAGATACGCAGTATTTT.

This chain uses TRBV19 with TRBJ2-4; perhaps TRBD1 as D (6 bases). CDR1 and CDR2 (germline): LNHDA, SQIVND (reference sequence). The germline V and J ends were trimmed by 5 bases and 0 bases, with 14 bases remaining between them. The CDR3 loop spans 16 amino acids. CDR3 DNA: TGTGCCAGTAGTGACCGGGACATAATAGCCAAAAACATTCAGTACTTC. Amino acids: CASSDRDIIAKNIQYF.

The V call is TRBV5-8, the J call TRBJ2-1; 8 nucleotides match TRBD2. J gave up 9 bases and V 0 bases, and 5 bases lay outside the gene matches. Germline CDR1 SGHTS, CDR2 YDEGEE. There are 14 residues in the CDR3. The CDR3 DNA sequence: TGTGCCAGCAGCTTGGCGGGCGGGGGGTCTGAGCAGTTCTTC. Its protein product is CASSLAGGGSEQFF. Complete variable domain (other parts from reference TRBV5-8 and TRBJ2-1): EAGVTQSPTHLIKTRGQQATLRCSPISGHTSVYWYQQALGLGLQFLLWYDEGEERNRGNFPPRFSGRQFPNYSSELNVNALELEDSALYLCASSLAGGGSEQFFGPGTRLTVL.

The chain employs TRBV9 and TRBJ2-7, with D perhaps matching TRBD1 (6 bases). The CDR3 contains 14 residues. In germline, CDR1 is SGDLS, CDR2 YYNGEE. With 6 bases removed from V and 0 bases from J, the gap between germline ends came to 13 bases. For the CDR3, the DNA is TGTGCCAGCAAGAGGACAGCAAGCTCCTACGAGCAGTACTTC. It encodes CASKRTASSYEQYF.

V gene TRBV4-1 combines with J gene TRBJ2-7; 8 bases map to TRBD2. Germline V gene sequence: CDR1 MGHRA, CDR2 YSYEKL. This CDR3 has 16 residues. The ends lost 0 bases at V and 4 bases at J; junction bases unmatched: 8. The CDR3 bases are TGCGCCAGCAGCCAAGATCTTCGCGGGGGGCTGTACGAGCAGTACTTC. It translates to CASSQDLRGGLYEQYF.

J is TRBJ1-2 and V is TRBV5-1; TRBD1 matches at 8 bases. This CDR3 contains 15 residues. Germline lookup yields CDR1 SGHRS and CDR2 YFSETQ. The V segment lost 1 base and the J segment 7 bases; nucleotides outside the gene matches: 9. CDR3 nucleotide sequence: TGCGCCAGCAGCTTGAACAGGGGGACGCACAGTGGCTACACCTTC. Its protein is CASSLNRGTHSGYTF.

In its sample, this clone was seen a few times. The rearrangement joins TRBV5-6 to TRBJ2-1; possibly TRBD1 for D (5 bases). This CDR3 has 15 amino acids. CDR1 is SGHDT, CDR2 YYEEEE, per germline. Trimming left V 6 bases short and J 9 bases short, with 22 bases between. The chain's CDR3 is CASNLIRGQRGEQFF. The CDR3 region has the DNA TGTGCCAGCAACCTAATAAGGGGCCAAAGGGGTGAGCAGTTCTTC.

The V gene is TRBV10-3, the J gene TRBJ2-5, with D perhaps TRBD2 (5 bases). The CDR3 consists of 14 residues. The V and J ends lost 0 bases and 7 bases respectively, with 12 bases between them. Germline CDR1 is ENHRY and CDR2 is SYGVKD. The CDR3 loop reads CAISESAGLSTQYF. DNA for the CDR3: TGTGCCATCAGTGAGTCTGCGGGTCTTTCGACCCAGTACTTC.

The chain uses TRBV14 and TRBJ1-1; D unresolved. The CDR3 loop spans 15 amino acids. Germline CDR1 SGHDN, CDR2 FVKESK. V lost 1 base and J lost 4, with 13 bases in between. The CDR3 reads CASSQGGGWGTEAFF. CDR3 sequence (DNA): TGTGCCAGCAGCCAAGGTGGAGGGTGGGGCACTGAAGCTTTCTTT.

The chain is built from TRBV28 and TRBJ1-5; 7 nucleotides align to TRBD1. In germline, CDR1 is MDHEN, CDR2 SYDVKM. With V trimmed by 8 bases and J by 3 bases, 10 bases remained unmatched. The CDR3 spans 15 residues. In DNA, the CDR3 is TGTGCCAGCGTTCCAGGGGGATTAGCCAATCAGCCCCAGCATTTT. This codes for CASVPGGLANQPQHF.

The DNA for the CDR3 is TGTGCCAGCAGAATACTAGCTGGTGGCGATACGCAGTATTTT. Translation: CASRILAGGDTQYF. The chain is built from TRBV6-5 and TRBJ2-3; TRBD2 might be the D (6 bases). Germline values: CDR1 MNHEY, CDR2 SVGAGI. This CDR3 has 14 amino acids. Trimming left V 6 bases short and J 6 bases short, with 16 bases between.